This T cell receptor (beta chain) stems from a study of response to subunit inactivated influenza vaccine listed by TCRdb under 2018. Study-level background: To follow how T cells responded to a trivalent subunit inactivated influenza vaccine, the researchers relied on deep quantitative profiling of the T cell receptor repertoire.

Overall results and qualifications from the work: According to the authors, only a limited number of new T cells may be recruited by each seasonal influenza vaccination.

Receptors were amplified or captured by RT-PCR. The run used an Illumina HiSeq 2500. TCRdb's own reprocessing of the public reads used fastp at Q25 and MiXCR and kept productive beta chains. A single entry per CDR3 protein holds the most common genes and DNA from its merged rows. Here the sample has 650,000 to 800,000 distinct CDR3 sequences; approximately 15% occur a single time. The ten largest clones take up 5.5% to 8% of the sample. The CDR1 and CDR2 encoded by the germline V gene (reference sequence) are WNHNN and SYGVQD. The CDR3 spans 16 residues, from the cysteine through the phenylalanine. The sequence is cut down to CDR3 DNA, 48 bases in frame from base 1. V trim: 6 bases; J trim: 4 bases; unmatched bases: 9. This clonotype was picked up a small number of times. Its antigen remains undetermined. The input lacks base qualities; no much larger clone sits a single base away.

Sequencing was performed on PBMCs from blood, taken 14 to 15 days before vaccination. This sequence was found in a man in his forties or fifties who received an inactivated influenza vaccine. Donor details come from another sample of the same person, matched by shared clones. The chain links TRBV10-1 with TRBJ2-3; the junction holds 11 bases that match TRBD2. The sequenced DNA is TGCGCCAGCAGCGGTCAGACTAGCGGGGATCCAGATACGCAGTATTTT. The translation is CASSGQTSGDPDTQYF.